The present TCR beta chain was sequenced within a study of T cells in Graves' hyperthyroidism and ophthalmopathy. RNA transcripts served as the template for amplifying TCR beta CDR3 regions. RT-PCR in the first round (using the HTBI primer set) targeted the TCR CDR3. TCRdb passed the multiplex PCR reads through MiXCR, listing each CDR3 protein once. The sample lists around 440,000 distinct CDR3 sequences, 15% to 17% occurring once. Germline V CDR1 and CDR2: SGHVS, FQNEAQ. The length of the CDR3 is 14 residues. Trimming at V came to 5 bases and at J to 9 bases, leaving 10 bases not matched to a gene. This clonotype was seen a handful of times.

The chain is built from TRBV7-8 and TRBJ2-1, with 7 bases that match TRBD1. The source of this sequence is a woman aged 18-29 years with Graves' hyperthyroidism. The sample consisted of blood. The CDR3 loop is CASSLGTAFREQFF. CDR3 nucleotides: TGTGCCAGCAGCCTCGGGACAGCCTTTCGTGAGCAGTTCTTC.